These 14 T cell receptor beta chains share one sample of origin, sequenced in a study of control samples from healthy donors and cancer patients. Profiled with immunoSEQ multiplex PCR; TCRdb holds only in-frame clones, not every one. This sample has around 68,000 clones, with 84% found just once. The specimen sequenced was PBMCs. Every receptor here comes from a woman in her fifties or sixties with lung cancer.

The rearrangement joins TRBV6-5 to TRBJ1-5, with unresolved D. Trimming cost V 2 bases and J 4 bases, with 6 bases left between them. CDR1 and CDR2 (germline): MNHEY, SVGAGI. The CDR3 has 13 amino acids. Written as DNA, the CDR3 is TGTGCCAGCAGTTACAATGTAAATCAGCCCCAGCATTTT. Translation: CASSYNVNQPQHF.

CDR3 region: CSASPLSSSYNEQFF. The CDR3 region has the DNA TGCAGTGCTAGTCCACTTTCAAGCTCCTACAATGAGCAGTTCTTC. The gene calls are TRBV20-1 and TRBJ2-1; no clear D. The CDR3 is 15 residues long. Trimming pared 3 bases from V and 0 bases from J, leaving 12 bases between. CDR1 and CDR2 from the germline V gene are DFQATT and SNEGSKA (reference sequence).

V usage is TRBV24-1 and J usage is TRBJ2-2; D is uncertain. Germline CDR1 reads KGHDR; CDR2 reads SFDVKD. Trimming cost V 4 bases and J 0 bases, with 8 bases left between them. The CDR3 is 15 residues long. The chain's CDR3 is CATSETAPNTGELFF. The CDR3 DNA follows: TGTGCCACCAGTGAAACAGCGCCGAACACCGGGGAGCTGTTTTTT.

The CDR3 sequence: CAWKSGTGGKTNYGYTF. The CDR3 DNA reads as TGTGCCTGGAAATCAGGGACAGGGGGAAAGACTAACTATGGCTACACCTTC. The J gene is TRBJ1-2, the V gene TRBV30; 11 bases are shared with TRBD1. Germline V gene lookup returns CDR1 GTSNPN and CDR2 SVGIG (reference sequence). With V trimmed by 4 bases and J by 0 bases, 10 bases remained unmatched. The CDR3 totals 17 residues.

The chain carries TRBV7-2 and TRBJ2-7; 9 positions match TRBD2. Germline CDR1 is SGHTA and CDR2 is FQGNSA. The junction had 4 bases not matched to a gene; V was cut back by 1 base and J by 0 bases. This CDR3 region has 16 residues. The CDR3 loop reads CASSLGLAGDSYEQYF. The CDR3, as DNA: TGTGCCAGCAGCTTAGGCTTAGCGGGGGACTCCTACGAGCAGTACTTC.

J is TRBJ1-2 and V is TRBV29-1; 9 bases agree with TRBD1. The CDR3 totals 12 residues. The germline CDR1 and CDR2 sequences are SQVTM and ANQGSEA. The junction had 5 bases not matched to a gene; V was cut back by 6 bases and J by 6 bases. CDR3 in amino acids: CSVPGQGNGYTF. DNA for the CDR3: TGCAGCGTGCCGGGACAGGGAAATGGCTACACCTTC.

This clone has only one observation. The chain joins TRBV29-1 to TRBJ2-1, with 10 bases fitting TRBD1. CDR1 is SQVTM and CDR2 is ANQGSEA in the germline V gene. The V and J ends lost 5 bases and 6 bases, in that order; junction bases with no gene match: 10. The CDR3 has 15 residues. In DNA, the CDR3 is TGCAGCGTTTACTCCGGGGACAGGGGTCTCAATGAGCAGTTCTTC. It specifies CSVYSGDRGLNEQFF.

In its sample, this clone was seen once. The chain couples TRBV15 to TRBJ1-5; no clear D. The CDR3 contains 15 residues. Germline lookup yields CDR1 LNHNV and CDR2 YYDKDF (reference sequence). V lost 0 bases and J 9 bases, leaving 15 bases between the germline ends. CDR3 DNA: TGTGCCACCAGCAGAGAGGGCCGCTCAGAGTGGCCCCAGCATTTT. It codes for CATSREGRSEWPQHF. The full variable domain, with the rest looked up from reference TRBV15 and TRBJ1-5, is DAMVIQNPRYQVTQFGKPVTLSCSQTLNHNVMYWYQQKSSQAPKLLFHYYDKDFNNEADTPDNFQSRRPNTSFCFLDIRSPGLGDTAMYLCATSREGRSEWPQHFGDGTRLSIL.

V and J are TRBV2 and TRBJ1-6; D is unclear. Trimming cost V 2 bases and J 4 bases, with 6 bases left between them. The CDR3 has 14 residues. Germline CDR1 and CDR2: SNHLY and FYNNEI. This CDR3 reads CASSEQIYNSPLHF. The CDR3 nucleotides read TGTGCCAGCAGTGAACAGATTTATAATTCACCCCTCCACTTT.

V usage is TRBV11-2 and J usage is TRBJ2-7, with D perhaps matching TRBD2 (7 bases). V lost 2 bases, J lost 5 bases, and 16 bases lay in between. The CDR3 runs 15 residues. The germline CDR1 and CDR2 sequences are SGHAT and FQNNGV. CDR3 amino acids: CASSLNGRGSHEQYF. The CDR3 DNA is TGTGCCAGCAGCTTAAATGGGAGGGGGTCCCACGAGCAGTACTTC.

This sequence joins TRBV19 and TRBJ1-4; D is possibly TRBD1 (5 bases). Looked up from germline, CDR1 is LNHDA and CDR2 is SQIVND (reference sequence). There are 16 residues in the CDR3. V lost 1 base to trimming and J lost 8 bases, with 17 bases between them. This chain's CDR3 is CASSIGGIGRDEKLFF. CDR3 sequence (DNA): TGTGCCAGTAGTATAGGGGGCATAGGTCGGGACGAAAAACTGTTTTTT.

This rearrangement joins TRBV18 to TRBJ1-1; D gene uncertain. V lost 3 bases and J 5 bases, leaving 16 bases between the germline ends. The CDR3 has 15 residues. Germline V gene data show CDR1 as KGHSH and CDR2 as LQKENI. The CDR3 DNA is TGTGCCAGCTCACCGTACCACTTGAGGGAGACTGAAGCTTTCTTT. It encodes CASSPYHLRETEAFF.

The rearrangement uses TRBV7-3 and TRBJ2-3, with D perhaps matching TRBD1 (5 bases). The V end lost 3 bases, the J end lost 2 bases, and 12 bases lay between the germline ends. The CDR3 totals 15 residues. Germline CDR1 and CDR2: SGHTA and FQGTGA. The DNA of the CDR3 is TGTGCCAGCAGCTTGAGTGGGGCCTTCACAGATACGCAGTATTTT. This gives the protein CASSLSGAFTDTQYF.

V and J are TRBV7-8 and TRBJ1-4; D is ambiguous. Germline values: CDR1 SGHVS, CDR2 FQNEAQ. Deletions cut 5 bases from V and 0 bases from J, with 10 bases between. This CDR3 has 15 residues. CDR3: CASSRQQPTNEKLFF. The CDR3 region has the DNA TGTGCCAGCAGCCGTCAGCAACCAACTAATGAAAAACTGTTTTTT.